This T cell receptor beta chain appears in the sequencing data of a study of early T cells in non-severe SARS-CoV-2 infection. Tagging with unique molecular identifiers was applied to individual cDNA molecules. TCRdb used MiXCR to reprocess the 5' RACE reads, holding one entry per CDR3 protein. The sample includes over 80,000 distinct CDR3 sequences, around 15% seen only once; the top ten take 9.5% to 13%. A few counts support this clonotype. What was sequenced was whole blood. The TCR comes from an adult who was a healthcare worker with PCR-confirmed SARS-CoV-2 infection or an uninfected control (not recorded which).

DNA of the CDR3: TGCGCCAGCTCCCCCGGGACCACAATCTACAATGAGCAGTTCTTC. The encoded protein is CASSPGTTIYNEQFF. This chain links TRBV5-1 with TRBJ2-1, with D possibly being TRBD1 or TRBD2 (5 bases each). Germline CDR1 is SGHRS and CDR2 is YFSETQ. Trimming took 7 bases from V and 3 from J, leaving 17 bases between them. The CDR3 extends over 15 amino acids. Full variable domain (rest looked up from reference TRBV5-1 and TRBJ2-1): KAGVTQTPRYLIKTRGQQVTLSCSPISGHRSVSWYQQTPGQGLQFLFEYFSETQRNKGNFPGRFSGRQFSNSRSEMNVSTLELGDSALYLCASSPGTTIYNEQFFGPGTRLTVL.